This entry features one TCR beta chain sequence. Its target is unknown. The authors split each subset's genomic DNA evenly across several immunoSEQ plates. The method was immunoSEQ multiplex PCR; TCRdb's version includes in-frame clones alone and lacks a portion of them. Altogether over a million clones are present, about 70% being singletons, with the ten largest covering roughly 1.5%. This specimen comes from a study of shared clonotypes between healthy human individuals. The study, taken as a whole, reports: Shared clonotypes across all four donors exceeded non-shared ones in generation probability.

CDR3 length: 16 amino acids. Germline V CDR1 and CDR2: SGHNT, YYREEE (reference sequence). The V gene lost 3 bases and the J gene lost 7 bases, with 21 bases spanning the gap. The source of this sequence is a man aged 18 to 35 in good health. V and J are TRBV5-4 and TRBJ2-3, with a weak D call TRBD1 (6 bases). The source material was memory CD4+ T cells sorted from blood. The subset was: CD45RA-negative fraction. CDR3 DNA sequence: TGTGCCAGCAGCTCTGGGGGCTCCCCCGCGGGCTATACGCAGTATTTT. Protein: CASSSGGSPAGYTQYF. The whole variable domain, remainder taken from reference TRBV5-4 and TRBJ2-3, is ETGVTQSPTHLIKTRGQQVTLRCSSQSGHNTVSWYQQALGQGPQFIFQYYREEENGRGNFPPRFSGLQFPNYSSELNVNALELDDSALYLCASSSGGSPAGYTQYFGPGTRLTVL.